This T cell receptor (beta chain) was captured by sequencing in a study of blood T cell repertoires in COVID-19. The wider study: Acute-phase and convalescent COVID-19 samples originated in the United States, Italy and Spain. Sample material is recorded as cDNA or gDNA derived from T cells, B-cell-depleted T cells, or PBMCs.

How the authors handled the data: Reference gene primer amplification gave estimated nucleated cell counts. This table comes from immunoSEQ multiplex PCR, and its TCRdb copy is limited to in-frame clones, with some not included. The V and J calls and clone size were taken over from that table, and D and trimming were inferred from the DNA. Of some 300,000 clones in the sample, around nine tenths were seen once. The CDR3 extends over 18 amino acids. Unmatched junction bases numbered 8, after V lost 1 base and J lost 0 bases. Germline V lookup: CDR1 LNHDA, CDR2 SQIVND (reference sequence). The sequenced sample was peripheral blood. The chain employs TRBV19 and TRBJ1-5; TRBD1 matches 8 bases. The receptor comes from a man in his 70s with acute or convalescent COVID-19. The CDR3 is CASSIGQGALLSNQPQHF. Written as DNA, the CDR3 is TGTGCCAGTAGTATAGGGCAGGGGGCTTTGCTTAGCAATCAGCCCCAGCATTTT.